A single T cell receptor (beta chain) is shown here with its context. Antigen specificity is unknown. This sample is part of a study of shared clonotypes between healthy human individuals. Notes on the study in general: Sorted-subset sequencing was shown by rarefaction to be incomplete despite large depth. Sequencing depth was expected to influence donor clonotype sharing. The four-donor shared clonotypes exceeded non-shared clonotypes in generation probability, with non-shared ones scoring lower.

V lost 0 bases to trimming and J lost 2 bases, with 2 bases between them. This CDR3 comprises 14 residues. Looked up from germline, CDR1 is MNHEY and CDR2 is SVGAGI. Assay used: immunoSEQ multiplex PCR; TCRdb lists only in-frame clones, some missing. The data hold 1.5 million to 1.9 million clones, with 95% to 99% observed a single time. What was sequenced was naive CD4+ T cells sorted from blood. The sample's subset: CD45RA+ positively selected. This receptor was obtained from a man under 40 in good health. The chain recombines TRBV6-5 with TRBJ2-6; D uncertain. CDR3 in DNA: TGTGCCAGCAGTTACTCGACTGGGGCCAACGTCCTGACTTTC. Amino acid sequence: CASSYSTGANVLTF.